The 9 T cell receptor beta chains below come from one sample, sequenced in a study of response to subunit inactivated influenza vaccine. TCRdb redid the calling of the RT-PCR reads with MiXCR, one entry per CDR3 protein. This sample has fewer than 350,000 distinct CDR3 sequences, with 20% to 25% found just once. The source was PBMCs from blood, collected less than 22 months after vaccination. The receptors were sampled from a man aged 50-75 years who received an inactivated influenza vaccine.

Only a few counts were recorded for this clonotype. The V gene is TRBV2, the J gene TRBJ1-5; TRBD1 agrees at 7 bases. After removal of 5 bases from V and 7 bases from J, the junction contained 5 bases not matched to a gene. CDR1 is SNHLY and CDR2 is FYNNEI in the germline V gene. CDR3 length equals 13 residues. The CDR3 reads CASSLGQSQPQHF. The DNA for the CDR3 is TGTGCCAGCAGTTTGGGACAGAGCCAGCCCCAGCATTTT.

The CDR3 protein is CSDLGARMVETQYF. Here the CDR3 DNA reads TGCAGCGACCTCGGGGCCAGGATGGTTGAGACCCAGTACTTC. The chain recombines TRBV29-1 with TRBJ2-5; D is possibly TRBD1 or TRBD2 (5 bases each). The V gene lost 7 bases and the J gene lost 5 bases, with 20 bases spanning the gap. Germline CDR1 and CDR2: SQVTM and ANQGSEA. The CDR3 covers 14 residues.

V gene TRBV6-1 combines with J gene TRBJ2-7, with 10 bases that match TRBD2. Germline CDR1 is MNHNS and CDR2 is SASEGT. This CDR3 has 14 residues. V dropped 5 bases and J dropped 1; count of bases not matched to a gene: 2. The CDR3, as DNA: TGTGCCAGCAGTCGACTAGCGGGTTCCTACGAGCAGTACTTC. Protein: CASSRLAGSYEQYF.

In regard to this clonotype: Since no conserved phenylalanine or tryptophan closes the CDR3, a read error is the likely cause. The chain combines TRBV10-3 with TRBJ2-3; 14 nucleotides match TRBD2. This CDR3 contains 16 residues. Per germline, CDR1 ENHRY and CDR2 SYGVKD. The trim removed 6 bases at V and 5 bases at J, leaving 7 bases unmatched. The CDR3 sequence is CAIRNGLAGGGDTQYL. The CDR3 nucleotides read TGTGCCATCAGGAATGGACTAGCGGGAGGCGGAGATACGCAGTATCTT.

In nucleotides, the CDR3 is TGTGCCAGCAGCTCCCGGACAGCCGCACAGCCCCAGCATTTT. Its translation: CASSSRTAAQPQHF. The chain links TRBV7-2 to TRBJ1-5, with a possible D match to TRBD1 (6 bases). Germline V gene lookup returns CDR1 SGHTA and CDR2 FQGNSA. Trimming removed 4 bases from V and 7 bases from J, with 14 bases in between. The CDR3 is made up of 14 amino acids.

This clonotype showed up many times. CDR3 residues: CASSPDRFVTEAFF. The CDR3 DNA sequence: TGTGCCAGCAGTCCGGACAGGTTTGTCACTGAAGCTTTCTTT. The chain has TRBV28 and TRBJ1-1, with 7 positions matching TRBD1. The CDR3 totals 14 residues. CDR1 and CDR2 from the germline V gene are MDHEN and SYDVKM. The trim removed 5 bases at V and 4 bases at J, leaving 7 bases unmatched. Full variable domain (missing parts from reference TRBV28 and TRBJ1-1): DVKVTQSSRYLVKRTGEKVFLECVQDMDHENMFWYRQDPGLGLRLIYFSYDVKMKEKGDIPEGYSVSREKKERFSLILESASTNQTSMYLCASSPDRFVTEAFFGQGTRLTVV.

The V call is TRBV29-1, the J call TRBJ2-3; unclear D gene. The CDR3 length is 15 residues. Germline CDR1 SQVTM, CDR2 ANQGSEA. Deletions cut 6 bases from V and 0 bases from J, with 16 bases between. CDR3 amino acids: CSVPTLALSTDTQYF. The CDR3, as DNA: TGCAGCGTCCCCACCCTCGCGCTTAGCACAGATACGCAGTATTTT.

This clonotype was detected many times. The chain carries TRBV4-2 and TRBJ1-3; maybe TRBD1 (5 bases). CDR1 is LGHNA, CDR2 YNFKEQ, per germline. V shed 8 bases and J shed 0 bases, with 17 bases lying between them. The CDR3 spans 16 residues. The CDR3 protein is CASARAGIFSGNTIYF. CDR3 in DNA: TGTGCCAGCGCCCGGGCAGGGATCTTCTCTGGAAACACCATATATTTT.

This chain uses TRBV5-1 with TRBJ2-2, with D perhaps assigned TRBD1 or TRBD2 (5 bases each). Trimming shortened V by 3 bases and J by 4 bases, and 13 bases separated the two germline ends. Looked up from germline, CDR1 is SGHRS and CDR2 is YFSETQ. This CDR3 is built from 15 residues. The CDR3: CASSWTVGGTGELFF. DNA for the CDR3: TGCGCCAGCAGCTGGACCGTTGGGGGCACCGGGGAGCTGTTTTTT.